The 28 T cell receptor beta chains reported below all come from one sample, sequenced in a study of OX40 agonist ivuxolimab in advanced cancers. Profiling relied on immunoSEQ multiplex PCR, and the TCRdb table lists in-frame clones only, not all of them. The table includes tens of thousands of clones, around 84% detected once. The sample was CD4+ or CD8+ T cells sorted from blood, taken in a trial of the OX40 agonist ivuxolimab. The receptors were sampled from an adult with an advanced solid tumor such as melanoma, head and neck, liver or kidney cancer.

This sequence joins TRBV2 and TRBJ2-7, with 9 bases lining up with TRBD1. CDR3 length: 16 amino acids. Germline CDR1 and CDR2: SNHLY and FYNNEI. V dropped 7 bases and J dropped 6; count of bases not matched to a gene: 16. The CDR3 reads CASNPRATSTGGEQYF. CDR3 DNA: TGTGCCAGCAACCCTAGGGCTACCTCGACAGGGGGCGAGCAGTACTTC.

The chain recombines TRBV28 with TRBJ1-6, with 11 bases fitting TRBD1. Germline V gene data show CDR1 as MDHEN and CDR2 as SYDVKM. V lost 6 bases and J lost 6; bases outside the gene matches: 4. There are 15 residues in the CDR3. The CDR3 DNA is TGTGCCAGCAGACCCGGGACAGGGGGTAATTCACCCCTCCACTTT. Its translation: CASRPGTGGNSPLHF.

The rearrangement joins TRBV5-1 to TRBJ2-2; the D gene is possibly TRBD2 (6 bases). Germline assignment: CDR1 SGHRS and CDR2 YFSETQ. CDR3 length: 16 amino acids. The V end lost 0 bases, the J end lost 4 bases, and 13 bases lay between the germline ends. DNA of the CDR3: TGCGCCAGCAGCTTGGATGCAGGAGGGTTCACCGGGGAGCTGTTTTTT. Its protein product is CASSLDAGGFTGELFF.

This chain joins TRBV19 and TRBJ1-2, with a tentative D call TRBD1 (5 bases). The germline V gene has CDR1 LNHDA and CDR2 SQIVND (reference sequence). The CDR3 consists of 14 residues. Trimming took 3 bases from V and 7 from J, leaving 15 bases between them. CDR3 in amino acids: CASSIPGRSRGYTF. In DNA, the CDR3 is TGTGCCAGTAGTATCCCAGGGAGATCACGTGGCTACACCTTC.

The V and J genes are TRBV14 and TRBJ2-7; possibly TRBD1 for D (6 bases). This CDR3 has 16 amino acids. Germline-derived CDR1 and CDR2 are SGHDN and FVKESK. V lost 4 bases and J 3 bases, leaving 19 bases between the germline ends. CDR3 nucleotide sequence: TGTGCCAGCAGCCGTGGGGAGCGGCGAGGGGGCTACGAGCAGTACTTC. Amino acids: CASSRGERRGGYEQYF.

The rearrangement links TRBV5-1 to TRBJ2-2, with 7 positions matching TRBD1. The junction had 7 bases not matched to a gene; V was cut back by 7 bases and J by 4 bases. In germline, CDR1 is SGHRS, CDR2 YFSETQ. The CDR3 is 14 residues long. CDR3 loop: CASQTGILTGELFF. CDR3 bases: TGCGCCAGCCAGACAGGGATTCTCACCGGGGAGCTGTTTTTT.

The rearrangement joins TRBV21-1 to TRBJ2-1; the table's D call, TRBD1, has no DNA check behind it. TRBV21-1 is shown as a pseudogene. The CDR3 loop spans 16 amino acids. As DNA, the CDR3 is TGTGCCAGCAGCAAAGCGGGGGCGAGCTCCTACAATGAGCAGTTCTTC. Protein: CASSKAGASSYNEQFF.

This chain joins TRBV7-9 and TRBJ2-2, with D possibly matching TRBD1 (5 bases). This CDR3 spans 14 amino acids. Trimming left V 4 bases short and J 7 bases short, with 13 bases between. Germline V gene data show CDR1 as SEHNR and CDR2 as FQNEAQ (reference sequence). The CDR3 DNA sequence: TGTGCCAGCAGCTCCGTGGGGCGCGACGGGGAGCTGTTTTTT. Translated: CASSSVGRDGELFF.

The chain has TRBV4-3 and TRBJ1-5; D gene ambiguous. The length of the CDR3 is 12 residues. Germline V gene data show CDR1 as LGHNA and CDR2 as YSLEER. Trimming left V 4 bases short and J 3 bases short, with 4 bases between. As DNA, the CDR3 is TGCGCCAGCAGCCTGGACAATCAGCCCCAGCATTTT. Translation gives CASSLDNQPQHF.

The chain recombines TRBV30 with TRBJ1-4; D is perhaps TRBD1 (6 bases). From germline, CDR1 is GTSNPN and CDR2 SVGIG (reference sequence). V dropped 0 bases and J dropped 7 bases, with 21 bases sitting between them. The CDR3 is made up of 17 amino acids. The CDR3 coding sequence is TGTGCCTGGAGTGTAGTCCGTGTGAGGGGGGCGGGTGAAAAACTGTTTTTT. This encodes CAWSVVRVRGAGEKLFF.

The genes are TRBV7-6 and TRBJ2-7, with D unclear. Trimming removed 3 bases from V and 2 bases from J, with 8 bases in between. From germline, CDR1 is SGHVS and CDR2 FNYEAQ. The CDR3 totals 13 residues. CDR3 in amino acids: CASSLNAAYEQYF. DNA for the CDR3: TGTGCCAGCAGCTTGAACGCGGCCTACGAGCAGTACTTC.

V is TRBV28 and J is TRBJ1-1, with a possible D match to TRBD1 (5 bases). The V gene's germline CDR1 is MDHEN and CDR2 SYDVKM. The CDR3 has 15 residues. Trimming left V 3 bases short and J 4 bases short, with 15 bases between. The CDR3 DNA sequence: TGTGCCAGCAGTTTGTTACGGGGGGTAGGCACTGAAGCTTTCTTT. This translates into CASSLLRGVGTEAFF.

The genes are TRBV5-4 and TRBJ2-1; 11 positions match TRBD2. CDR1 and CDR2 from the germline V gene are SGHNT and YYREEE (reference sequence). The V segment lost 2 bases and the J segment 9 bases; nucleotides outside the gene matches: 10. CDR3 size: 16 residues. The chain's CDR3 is CASSLMGSGGGSEQFF. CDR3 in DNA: TGTGCCAGCAGCTTAATGGGTAGCGGGGGGGGTAGTGAGCAGTTCTTC.

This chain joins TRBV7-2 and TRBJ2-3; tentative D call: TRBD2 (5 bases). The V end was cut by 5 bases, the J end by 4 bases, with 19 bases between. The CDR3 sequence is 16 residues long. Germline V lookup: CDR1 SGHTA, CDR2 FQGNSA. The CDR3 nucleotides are TGTGCCAGCAGCCCAGCAGGAGGCGCCGGGGCAGATACGCAGTATTTT. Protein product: CASSPAGGAGADTQYF.

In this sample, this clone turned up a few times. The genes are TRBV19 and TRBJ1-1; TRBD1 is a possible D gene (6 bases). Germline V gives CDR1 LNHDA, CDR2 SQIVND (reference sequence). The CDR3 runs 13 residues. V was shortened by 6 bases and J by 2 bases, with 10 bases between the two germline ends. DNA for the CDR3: TGTGCCAGTAGAAGGACAGTTAACACTGAAGCTTTCTTT. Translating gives CASRRTVNTEAFF.

CDR3 nucleotide sequence: TGCGCCAGCAGCTTGGAAGGAGAGTACAATGAGCAGTTCTTC. Translation gives CASSLEGEYNEQFF. J is TRBJ2-1 and V is TRBV5-1, with D uncertain. Per the germline V gene, CDR1 is SGHRS and CDR2 is YFSETQ. This CDR3 comprises 14 residues. V lost 0 bases and J 4 bases, leaving 8 bases between the germline ends.

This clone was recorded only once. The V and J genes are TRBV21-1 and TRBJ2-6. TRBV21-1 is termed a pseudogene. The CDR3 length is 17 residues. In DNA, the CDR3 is TGTGCCAGCAGCAAAGGGGACGGGCGCTCTGGGGCCAACGTCCTGACTTTC. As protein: CASSKGDGRSGANVLTF.

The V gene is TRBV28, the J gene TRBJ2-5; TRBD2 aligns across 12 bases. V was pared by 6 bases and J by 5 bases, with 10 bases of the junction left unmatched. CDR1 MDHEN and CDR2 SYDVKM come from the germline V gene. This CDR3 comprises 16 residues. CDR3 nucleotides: TGTGCCAGCAGGGATGGACTAGCGGGACGGGTGGAGACCCAGTACTTC. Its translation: CASRDGLAGRVETQYF.

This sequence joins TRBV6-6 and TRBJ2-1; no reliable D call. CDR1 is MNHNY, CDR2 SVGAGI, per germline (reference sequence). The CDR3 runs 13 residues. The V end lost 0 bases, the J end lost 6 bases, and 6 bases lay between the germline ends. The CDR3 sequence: CASSYSRRNEQFF. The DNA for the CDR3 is TGTGCCAGCAGTTACTCAAGACGCAATGAGCAGTTCTTC.

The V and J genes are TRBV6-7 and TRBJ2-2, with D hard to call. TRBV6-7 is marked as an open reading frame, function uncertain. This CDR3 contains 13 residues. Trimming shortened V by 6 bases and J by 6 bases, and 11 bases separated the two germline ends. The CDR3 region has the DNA TGTGCCAGCAGCATAGGGAAAGCCGGGGAGCTGTTTTTT. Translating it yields CASSIGKAGELFF.

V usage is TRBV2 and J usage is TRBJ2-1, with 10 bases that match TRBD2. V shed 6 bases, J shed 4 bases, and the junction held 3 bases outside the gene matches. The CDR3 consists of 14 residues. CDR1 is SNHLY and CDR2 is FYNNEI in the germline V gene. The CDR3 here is CASRTGLAYNEQFF. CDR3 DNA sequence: TGTGCCAGCAGGACGGGACTAGCGTACAATGAGCAGTTCTTC.

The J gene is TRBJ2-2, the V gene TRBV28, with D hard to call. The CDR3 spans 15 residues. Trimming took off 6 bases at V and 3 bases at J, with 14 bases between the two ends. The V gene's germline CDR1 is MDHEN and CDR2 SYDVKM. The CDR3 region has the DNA TGTGCCAGCAGCAATTATGGACGGGACACCGGGGAGCTGTTTTTT. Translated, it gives CASSNYGRDTGELFF.

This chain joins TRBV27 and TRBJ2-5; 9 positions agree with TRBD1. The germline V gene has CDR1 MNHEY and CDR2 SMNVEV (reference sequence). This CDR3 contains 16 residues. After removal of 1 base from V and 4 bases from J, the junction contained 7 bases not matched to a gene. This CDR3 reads CASSLWGQGTLETQYF. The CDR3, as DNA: TGTGCCAGCAGTTTATGGGGACAGGGCACCCTAGAGACCCAGTACTTC.

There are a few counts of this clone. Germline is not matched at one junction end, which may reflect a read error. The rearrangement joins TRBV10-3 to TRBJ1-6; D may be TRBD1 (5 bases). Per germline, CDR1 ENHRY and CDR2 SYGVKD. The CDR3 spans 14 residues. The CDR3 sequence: CAISVNSETARMEF. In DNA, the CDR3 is TGTGCCATCAGTGTAAATTCCGAGACAGCCCGAATGGAATTT.

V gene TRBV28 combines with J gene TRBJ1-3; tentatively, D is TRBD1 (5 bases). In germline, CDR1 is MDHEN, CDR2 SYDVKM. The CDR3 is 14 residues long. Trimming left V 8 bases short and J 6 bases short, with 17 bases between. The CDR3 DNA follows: TGTGCCAGCCGGGGACCCGAAGGGATAAACACCATATATTTT. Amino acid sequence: CASRGPEGINTIYF.

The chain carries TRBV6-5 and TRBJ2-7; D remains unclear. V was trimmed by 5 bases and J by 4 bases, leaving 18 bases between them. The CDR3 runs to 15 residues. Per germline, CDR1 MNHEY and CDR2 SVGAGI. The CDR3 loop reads CASSPTYLTEYEQYF. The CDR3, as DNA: TGTGCCAGCAGTCCCACTTACTTGACCGAATACGAGCAGTACTTC.

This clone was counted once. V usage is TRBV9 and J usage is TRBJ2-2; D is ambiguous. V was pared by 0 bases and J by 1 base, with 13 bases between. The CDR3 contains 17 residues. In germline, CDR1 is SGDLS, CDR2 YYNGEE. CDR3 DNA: TGTGCCAGCAGCGTAGGTTTGGGCCCCATGAACACCGGGGAGCTGTTTTTT. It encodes CASSVGLGPMNTGELFF.

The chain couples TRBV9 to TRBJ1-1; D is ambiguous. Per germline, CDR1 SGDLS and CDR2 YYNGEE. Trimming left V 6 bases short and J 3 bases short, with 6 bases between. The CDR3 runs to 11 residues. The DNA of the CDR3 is TGTGCCAGCAAGGCACACACTGAAGCTTTCTTT. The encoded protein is CASKAHTEAFF.